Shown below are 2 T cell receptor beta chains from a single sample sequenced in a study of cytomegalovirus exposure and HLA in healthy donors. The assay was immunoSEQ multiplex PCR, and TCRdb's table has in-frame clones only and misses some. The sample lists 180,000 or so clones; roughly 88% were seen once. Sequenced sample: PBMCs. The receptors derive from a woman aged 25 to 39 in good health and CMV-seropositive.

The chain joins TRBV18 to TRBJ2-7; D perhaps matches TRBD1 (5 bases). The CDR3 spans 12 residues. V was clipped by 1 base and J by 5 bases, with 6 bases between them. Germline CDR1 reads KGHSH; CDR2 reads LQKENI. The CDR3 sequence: CASSPHRNEQYF. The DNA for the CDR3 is TGTGCCAGCTCACCACACAGGAACGAGCAGTACTTC.

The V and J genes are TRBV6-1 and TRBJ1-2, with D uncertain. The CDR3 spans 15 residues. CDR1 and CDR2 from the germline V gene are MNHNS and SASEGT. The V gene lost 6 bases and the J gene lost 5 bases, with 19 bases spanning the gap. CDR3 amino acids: CASSNRDHLPYGYTF. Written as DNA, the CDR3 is TGTGCCAGCAGCAATCGCGATCACCTTCCGTATGGCTACACCTTC.